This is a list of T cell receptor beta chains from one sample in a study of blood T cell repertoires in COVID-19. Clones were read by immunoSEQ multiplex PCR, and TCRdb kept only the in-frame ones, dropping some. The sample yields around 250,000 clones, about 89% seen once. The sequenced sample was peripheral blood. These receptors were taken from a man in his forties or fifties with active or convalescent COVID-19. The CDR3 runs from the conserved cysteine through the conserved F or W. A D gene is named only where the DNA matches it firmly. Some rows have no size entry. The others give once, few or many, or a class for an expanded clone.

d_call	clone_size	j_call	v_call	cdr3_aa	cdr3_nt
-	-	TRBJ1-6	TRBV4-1	CASSQELRSPLHF	TGCGCCAGCAGCCAAGAGCTGCGGTCACCCCTCCACTTT
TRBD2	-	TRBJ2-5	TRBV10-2	CASSVGSGRLQETQYF	TGCGCCAGCAGTGTTGGTAGCGGGAGACTACAAGAGACCCAGTACTTC
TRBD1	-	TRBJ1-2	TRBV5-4	CASSTPTGGEGYTF	TGTGCCAGCAGTACACCCACAGGGGGCGAAGGCTACACCTTC
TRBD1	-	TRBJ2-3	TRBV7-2	CASSSRDRAPISTDTQYF	TGTGCCAGCAGCTCTAGGGACAGGGCTCCTATTAGCACAGATACGCAGTATTTT
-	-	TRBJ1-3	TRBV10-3	CAITLDSTSGNTIYF	TGTGCCATCACCCTGGACAGTACCTCTGGAAACACCATATATTTT
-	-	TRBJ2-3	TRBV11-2	CASSSLADTQYF	TGTGCCAGCAGCTCACTAGCAGATACGCAGTATTTT
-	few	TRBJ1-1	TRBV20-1	CSAFYTEAFF	TGCAGTGCTTTCTACACTGAAGCTTTCTTT
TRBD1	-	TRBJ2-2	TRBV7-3	CASSSQPGTGNGGELFF	TGTGCCAGCAGCTCCCAGCCCGGGACAGGGAATGGCGGGGAGCTGTTTTTT
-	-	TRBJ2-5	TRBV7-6	CASSLGEYETQYF	TGTGCCAGCAGCTTAGGAGAGTACGAGACCCAGTACTTC
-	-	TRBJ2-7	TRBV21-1	CASSKYLAGGPNYEQYF	TGTGCCAGCAGCAAGTACCTAGCGGGAGGGCCTAACTACGAGCAGTACTTC
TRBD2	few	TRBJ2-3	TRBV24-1	CATRGVSGGVWSDTQYF	TGTGCCACCAGGGGAGTATCGGGGGGTGTCTGGTCAGATACGCAGTATTTT
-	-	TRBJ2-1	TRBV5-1	CASSLVGGGYNEQFF	TGCGCCAGCAGCTTGGTTGGAGGTGGTTACAATGAGCAGTTCTTC
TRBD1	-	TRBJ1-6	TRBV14	CASSLQGSYNSPLHF	TGTGCCAGCAGCCTACAGGGGAGCTATAATTCACCCCTCCACTTT
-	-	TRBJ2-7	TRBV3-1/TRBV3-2	CASSHTYYEQYF	TGTGCCAGCAGCCACACCTACTACGAGCAGTACTTC
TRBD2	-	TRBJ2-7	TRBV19	CASSIGGLGIEQYF	TGTGCCAGTAGTATAGGGGGACTAGGGATCGAGCAGTACTTC
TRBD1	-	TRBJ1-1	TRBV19	CASLEGASEAFF	TGTGCCAGTTTAGAGGGGGCATCTGAAGCTTTCTTT
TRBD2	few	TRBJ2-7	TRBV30	CAWRGRLASGEQYF	TGTGCCTGGAGGGGTCGACTAGCTAGTGGCGAGCAGTACTTC
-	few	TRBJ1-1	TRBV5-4	CASSLRQFGGTEAFF	TGTGCCAGCAGCTTGAGGCAGTTCGGGGGCACTGAAGCTTTCTTT
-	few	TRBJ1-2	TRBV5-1	CASTQSGTPNNRYGYTF	TGCGCCAGCACCCAGTCGGGGACACCGAATAACCGCTATGGCTACACCTTC
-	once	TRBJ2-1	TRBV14	CASSQEGVRRFNEQFF	TGTGCCAGCAGCCAAGAAGGAGTTCGCAGATTCAATGAGCAGTTCTTC
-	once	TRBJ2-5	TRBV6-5	CASTLGQGGETQYF	TGTGCCAGCACCCTGGGGCAGGGTGGAGAGACCCAGTACTTC
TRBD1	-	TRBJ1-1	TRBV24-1	CATRQTGANTEAFF	TGTGCCACCAGGCAGACAGGGGCGAACACTGAAGCTTTCTTT
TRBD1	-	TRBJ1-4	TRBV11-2	CASSFGTGGEEKLFF	TGTGCCAGCAGCTTCGGGACAGGGGGCGAAGAAAAACTGTTTTTT
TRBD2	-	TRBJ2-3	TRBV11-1	CASSATSGASTDTQYF	TGTGCCAGCAGCGCGACTAGCGGAGCTAGCACAGATACGCAGTATTTT
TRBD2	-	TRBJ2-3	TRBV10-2	CASQLSGLTDTQYF	TGCGCCAGCCAACTTAGCGGGCTAACAGATACGCAGTATTTT
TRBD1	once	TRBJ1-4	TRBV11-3	CASSLNRGQGVHANEKLFF	TGTGCCAGCAGCTTAAACAGAGGACAGGGAGTTCACGCTAATGAAAAACTGTTTTTT
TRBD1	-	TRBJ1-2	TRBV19	CASSSTGGDGYTF	TGTGCCAGTAGCTCTACAGGGGGCGATGGCTACACCTTC
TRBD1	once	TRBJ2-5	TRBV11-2	CASSSLTGGRETQYF	TGTGCCAGCAGCTCCTTGACAGGGGGCAGGGAGACCCAGTACTTC
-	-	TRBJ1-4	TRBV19	CASSPSGFNEKLFF	TGTGCCAGTAGTCCGTCGGGGTTTAATGAAAAACTGTTTTTT
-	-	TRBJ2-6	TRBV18	CASSLLQGSGANVLTF	TGTGCCAGCTCACTCCTACAGGGTTCCGGGGCCAACGTCCTGACTTTC
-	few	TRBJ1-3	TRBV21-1	CASSNEGDTIYF	TGTGCCAGCAGCAACGAGGGCGACACCATATATTTT
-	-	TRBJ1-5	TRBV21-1	CASSKEGRYDQPQHF	TGTGCCAGCAGCAAAGAGGGGCGTTACGATCAGCCCCAGCATTTT
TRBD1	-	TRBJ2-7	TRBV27	CASRLAGTGDYEQYF	TGTGCCAGCAGACTAGCCGGGACAGGGGACTACGAGCAGTACTTC
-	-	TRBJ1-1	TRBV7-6	CASSLVGGGHTEAFF	TGTGCCAGCAGCTTAGTGGGCGGGGGGCATACTGAAGCTTTCTTT
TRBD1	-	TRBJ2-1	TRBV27	CASMRDSNYNEQFF	TGTGCCAGCATGAGGGACAGCAACTACAATGAGCAGTTCTTC
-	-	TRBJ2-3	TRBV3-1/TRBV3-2	CASSQEIGLRQGTQYF	TGTGCCAGCAGCCAAGAGATTGGGCTGCGACAAGGTACGCAGTATTTT
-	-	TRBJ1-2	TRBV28	CNLREDYGYTF	TGTAACCTCCGGGAGGACTATGGCTACACCTTC
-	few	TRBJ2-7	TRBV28	CASSFLAYEQYF	TGTGCCAGCAGTTTCCTAGCCTACGAGCAGTACTTC
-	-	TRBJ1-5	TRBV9	CASSVDSSNQPQHF	TGTGCCAGCAGCGTGGACAGCAGCAATCAGCCCCAGCATTTT